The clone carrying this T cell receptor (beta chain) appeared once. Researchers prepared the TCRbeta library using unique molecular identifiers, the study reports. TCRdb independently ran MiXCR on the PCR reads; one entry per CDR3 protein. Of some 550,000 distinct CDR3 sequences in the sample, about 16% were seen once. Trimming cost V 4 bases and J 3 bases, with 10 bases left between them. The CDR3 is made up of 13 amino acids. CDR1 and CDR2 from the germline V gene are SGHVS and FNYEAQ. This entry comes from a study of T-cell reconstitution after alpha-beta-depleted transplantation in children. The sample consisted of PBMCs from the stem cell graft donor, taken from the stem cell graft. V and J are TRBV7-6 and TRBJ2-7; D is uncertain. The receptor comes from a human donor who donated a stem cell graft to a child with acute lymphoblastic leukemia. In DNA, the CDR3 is TGTGCCAGCAGCTCGGCGATCCGCTACGAGCAGTACTTC. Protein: CASSSAIRYEQYF.